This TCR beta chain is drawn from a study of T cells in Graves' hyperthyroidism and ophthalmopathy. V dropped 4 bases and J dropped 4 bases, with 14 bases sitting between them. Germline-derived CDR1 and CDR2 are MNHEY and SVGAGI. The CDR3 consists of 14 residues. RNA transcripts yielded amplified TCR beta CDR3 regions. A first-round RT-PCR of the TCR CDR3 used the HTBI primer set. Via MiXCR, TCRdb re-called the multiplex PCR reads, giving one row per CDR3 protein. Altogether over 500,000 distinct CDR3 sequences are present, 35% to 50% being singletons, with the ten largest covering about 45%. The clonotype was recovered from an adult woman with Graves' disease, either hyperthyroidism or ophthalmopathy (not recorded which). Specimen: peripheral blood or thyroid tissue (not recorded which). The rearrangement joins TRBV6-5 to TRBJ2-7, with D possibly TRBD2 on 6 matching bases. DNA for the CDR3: TGTGCCAGCAGTTCTAGCGTATGGTTGTACGAGCAGTACTTC. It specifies CASSSSVWLYEQYF.